These 22 T cell receptor beta chains originate from one sample sequenced in a study of cytomegalovirus exposure and HLA in healthy donors. The PCR contained 60 Vbeta and 13 Jbeta primers. Here immunoSEQ multiplex PCR was the method, and the copy in TCRdb shows in-frame clones only, minus some. The sample records 150,000 to 200,000 clones, 82% being singletons. The sequenced sample was PBMCs. These receptors all come from a woman under 30 in good health and CMV-seronegative.

Only a few counts were recorded for this clone. V is TRBV19 and J is TRBJ2-7; D possibly corresponds to TRBD2 (5 bases). CDR1 LNHDA and CDR2 SQIVND come from the germline V gene (reference sequence). The CDR3 length is 15 residues. The V and J ends lost 3 bases and 2 bases respectively, with 14 bases between them. The CDR3 sequence is CASSIGSSKPYEQYF. The DNA for the CDR3 is TGTGCCAGTAGTATTGGGAGTAGTAAACCCTACGAGCAGTACTTC.

Only one count was recorded for this clone. J is TRBJ2-1 and V is TRBV5-1, with D possibly TRBD2 on 5 matching bases. The CDR3 is made up of 16 amino acids. CDR1 and CDR2 (germline): SGHRS, YFSETQ. V was trimmed by 0 bases and J by 0 bases, leaving 10 bases between them. The CDR3 bases are TGCGCCAGCAGCTTGGGAGGGCCCAGCTCCTACAATGAGCAGTTCTTC. It specifies CASSLGGPSSYNEQFF. The whole variable domain, filled in from reference TRBV5-1 and TRBJ2-1, reads KAGVTQTPRYLIKTRGQQVTLSCSPISGHRSVSWYQQTPGQGLQFLFEYFSETQRNKGNFPGRFSGRQFSNSRSEMNVSTLELGDSALYLCASSLGGPSSYNEQFFGPGTRLTVL.

The chain combines TRBV11-3 with TRBJ2-7; TRBD2 aligns across 16 bases. Germline CDR1 reads SGHNT; CDR2 reads YENEEA. CDR3 length: 20 residues. Unmatched junction bases numbered 18, after V lost 5 bases and J lost 5 bases. CDR3 in DNA: TGTGCCAGCAGCCTAGGCCTGGGACTAGCGGGAGGGGATTGGAGCGACGAGCAGTACTTC. Protein: CASSLGLGLAGGDWSDEQYF. The whole variable domain, filled in from reference TRBV11-3 and TRBJ2-7, reads EAGVVQSPRYKIIEKKQPVAFWCNPISGHNTLYWYLQNLGQGPELLIRYENEEAVDDSQLPKDRFSAERLKGVDSTLKIQPAELGDSAVYLCASSLGLGLAGGDWSDEQYFGPGTRLTVT.

In DNA, the CDR3 is TGTGCCAGCAGCAAGCCCCGGGACAGGGGACTGAATGAGCAGTTCTTC. Protein: CASSKPRDRGLNEQFF. The chain is built from TRBV21-1 and TRBJ2-1; TRBD1 is the table's D call, not checked against the DNA. TRBV21-1 is classified as a pseudogene. The CDR3 loop spans 16 amino acids.

The chain carries TRBV6-5 and TRBJ2-5; the D gene is possibly TRBD1 (6 bases). Germline V CDR1 and CDR2: MNHEY, SVGAGI. V was clipped by 6 bases and J by 10 bases, with 12 bases between them. This CDR3 region has 11 residues. CDR3 in DNA: TGTGCCAGCAGCCCAGGGGTCTTCCAGTACTTC. Translating it yields CASSPGVFQYF.

V and J are TRBV7-2 and TRBJ2-5; 7 bases align to TRBD1. Germline assignment: CDR1 SGHTA and CDR2 FQGNSA. This CDR3 region has 14 residues. V trimming: 5 bases; J trimming: 4 bases; junction bases outside the gene matches: 7. CDR3 nucleotide sequence: TGTGCCAGCAGCCGTCGACAGGGCAGAGAGACCCAGTACTTC. Translating it yields CASSRRQGRETQYF.

V usage is TRBV5-8 and J usage is TRBJ1-1; 7 bases are shared with TRBD1. This CDR3 region has 13 residues. Trimming removed 6 bases from V and 5 bases from J; junction bases left unmatched: 7. Germline V CDR1 and CDR2: SGHTS, YDEGEE. Here the CDR3 reads CASTRQGKTEAFF. CDR3 sequence (DNA): TGTGCCAGCACCCGACAGGGTAAAACTGAAGCTTTCTTT. Full variable domain (outside the CDR3, taken from reference TRBV5-8 and TRBJ1-1): EAGVTQSPTHLIKTRGQQATLRCSPISGHTSVYWYQQALGLGLQFLLWYDEGEERNRGNFPPRFSGRQFPNYSSELNVNALELEDSALYLCASTRQGKTEAFFGQGTRLTVV.

The CDR3, as DNA: TGTGCCAGCAGTGGGCCCCGGACTAGCGGGAACTACAATGAGCAGTTCTTC. This encodes CASSGPRTSGNYNEQFF. The V call is TRBV2, the J call TRBJ2-1, with TRBD2 identical over 12 bases. The length of the CDR3 is 17 residues. Germline CDR1 and CDR2: SNHLY and FYNNEI. V trimming: 4 bases; J trimming: 3 bases; junction bases outside the gene matches: 7.

This clone was counted a single time. The V gene is TRBV14, the J gene TRBJ2-6; D not resolved. V lost 4 bases and J 2 bases, leaving 3 bases between the germline ends. Germline lookup yields CDR1 SGHDN and CDR2 FVKESK. The CDR3 contains 13 residues. The CDR3 spells CASSLTGANVLTF. In nucleotides, the CDR3 is TGTGCCAGCAGCCTAACTGGGGCCAACGTCCTGACTTTC.

The chain is built from TRBV27 and TRBJ2-5; TRBD1 matches at 8 bases. Gene TRBJ2-7 matches the end of the DNA better, so the J call may be wrong. CDR1 and CDR2 (germline): MNHEY, SMNVEV (reference sequence). CDR3 length: 14 residues. CDR3 sequence: CASSLGQGAGEQYF. The CDR3, as DNA: TGTGCCAGCAGTTTGGGTCAGGGGGCTGGCGAGCAGTACTTC.

This clone has only a few counts. The chain carries TRBV6-5 and TRBJ1-3; D remains unclear. V was cut by 2 bases and J by 1 base, with 12 bases left in between. Germline CDR1 MNHEY, CDR2 SVGAGI. This CDR3 has 16 amino acids. Written as DNA, the CDR3 is TGTGCCAGCAGTTACCGGACGCGGGGATCTGGAAACACCATATATTTT. Protein: CASSYRTRGSGNTIYF.

This sequence joins TRBV28 and TRBJ2-5; 7 nucleotides match TRBD1. V shed 5 bases and J 0 bases; nucleotides not matched to a gene: 9. The CDR3 runs 16 residues. CDR1 and CDR2 (germline): MDHEN, SYDVKM. The CDR3 loop reads CASSRRDTGDQETQYF. The CDR3 nucleotides are TGTGCCAGCAGTCGCAGGGACACAGGGGACCAAGAGACCCAGTACTTC.

Of note for this clone: The sample contains more than one DNA sequence encoding this CDR3. The chain uses TRBV9 and TRBJ1-1, with 8 bases fitting TRBD1. Germline CDR1 and CDR2: SGDLS and YYNGEE. V gave up 5 bases and J gave up 1 base; unmatched junction bases: 4. The CDR3 is 14 residues long. The chain's CDR3 is CASSDDRGNTEAFF. CDR3 DNA sequence: TGTGCCAGCAGTGACGACAGGGGGAACACTGAAGCTTTCTTT.

V is TRBV28 and J is TRBJ1-1; the D gene is possibly TRBD1 (6 bases). Trimming removed 1 base at V and 0 bases at J, with 24 bases between. The length of the CDR3 is 20 residues. Looked up from germline, CDR1 is MDHEN and CDR2 is SYDVKM. In nucleotides, the CDR3 is TGTGCCAGCAGTTTATTGGTACAGGGCTTAGGGGAAGTCCTGAACACTGAAGCTTTCTTT. This encodes CASSLLVQGLGEVLNTEAFF.

This clone came up once. V gene TRBV6-1 combines with J gene TRBJ2-2; 10 bases are a match to TRBD2. Unmatched junction bases numbered 6, after V lost 6 bases and J lost 5 bases. This CDR3 has 15 residues. Looked up from germline, CDR1 is MNHNS and CDR2 is SASEGT. This CDR3 reads CASRVTSGSTGELFF. The CDR3 region has the DNA TGTGCCAGCAGAGTGACTAGCGGGTCGACCGGGGAGCTGTTTTTT.

This chain connects TRBV19 to TRBJ2-5; 13 nucleotides match TRBD2. CDR1 LNHDA and CDR2 SQIVND come from the germline V gene (reference sequence). This CDR3 comprises 16 residues. V trimming: 5 bases; J trimming: 5 bases; junction bases outside the gene matches: 8. Written as DNA, the CDR3 is TGTGCCAGTAGTCCCCCTGGGACTAGCGGGACGGAGACCCAGTACTTC. As protein: CASSPPGTSGTETQYF.

CDR3 protein: CASTPGGATTGGLEETQYF. DNA of the CDR3: TGTGCCAGTACCCCCGGAGGCGCGACGACAGGGGGATTGGAAGAGACCCAGTACTTC. The chain carries TRBV19 and TRBJ2-5; the match to TRBD1 covers 9 bases. V was pared by 7 bases and J by 3 bases, with 21 bases of the junction left unmatched. The CDR3 loop spans 19 amino acids. Germline CDR1 is LNHDA and CDR2 is SQIVND (reference sequence).

This clone came up once. The chain combines TRBV4-1 with TRBJ1-2; D call uncertain. Germline V gives CDR1 MGHRA, CDR2 YSYEKL. Trimming took 1 base from V and 5 from J, leaving 14 bases between them. This CDR3 has 15 amino acids. The CDR3 DNA follows: TGCGCCAGCAGCCAAGCCCTGCAGAATGAATATGGCTACACCTTC. Its translation is CASSQALQNEYGYTF.

This rearrangement joins TRBV9 to TRBJ2-3; 8 bases fit TRBD2. There are 16 residues in the CDR3. Germline CDR1 reads SGDLS; CDR2 reads YYNGEE. V lost 3 bases to trimming and J lost 2 bases; unmatched junction nucleotides: 8. DNA for the CDR3: TGTGCCAGCAGCGCAAGGATTAGCGGGAACACAGATACGCAGTATTTT. Protein sequence: CASSARISGNTDTQYF.

V usage is TRBV7-2 and J usage is TRBJ2-1, with no clear D. The germline CDR1 and CDR2 sequences are SGHTA and FQGNSA. The CDR3 runs to 13 residues. Trimming stripped 1 base from V and 8 bases from J, with 9 bases between. The CDR3 region is CASSLVGPDEQFF. The CDR3 DNA reads as TGTGCCAGCAGCTTAGTTGGCCCCGATGAGCAGTTCTTC.

V gene TRBV11-1 combines with J gene TRBJ1-1; D is possibly TRBD1 (6 bases). Germline V CDR1 and CDR2: SGHAT, FQDESV (reference sequence). CDR3 length: 14 residues. The V end was cut by 5 bases, the J end by 1 base, with 11 bases between. The CDR3, as DNA: TGTGCCAGCAGCGGAACAGGGCGGAACACTGAAGCTTTCTTT. Protein product: CASSGTGRNTEAFF.

J is TRBJ1-5 and V is TRBV7-8, with 7 bases lining up with TRBD1. Per the germline V gene, CDR1 is SGHVS and CDR2 is FQNEAQ. V shed 5 bases and J 2 bases; nucleotides not matched to a gene: 9. This CDR3 region has 16 residues. The CDR3 sequence is CASSTAPGGGNQPQHF. In DNA form, the CDR3 reads TGTGCCAGCAGCACCGCTCCAGGGGGTGGCAATCAGCCCCAGCATTTT. The full variable domain, its missing parts supplied by reference TRBV7-8 and TRBJ1-5, is GAGVSQSPRYKVAKRGQDVALRCDPISGHVSLFWYQQALGQGPEFLTYFQNEAQLDKSGLPSDRFFAERPEGSVSTLKIQRTQQEDSAVYLCASSTAPGGGNQPQHFGDGTRLSIL.